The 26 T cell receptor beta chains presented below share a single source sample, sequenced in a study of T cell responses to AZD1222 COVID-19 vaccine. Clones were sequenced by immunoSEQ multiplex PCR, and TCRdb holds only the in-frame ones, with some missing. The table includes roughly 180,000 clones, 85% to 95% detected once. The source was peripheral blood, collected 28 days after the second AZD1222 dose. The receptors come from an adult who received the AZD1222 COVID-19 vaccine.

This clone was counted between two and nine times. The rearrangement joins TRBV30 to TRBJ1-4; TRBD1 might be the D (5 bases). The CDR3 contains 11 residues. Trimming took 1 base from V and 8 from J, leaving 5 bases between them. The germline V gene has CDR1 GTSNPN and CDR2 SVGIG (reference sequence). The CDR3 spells CAWSAGEKLFF. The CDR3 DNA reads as TGTGCCTGGAGTGCAGGGGAAAAACTGTTTTTT.

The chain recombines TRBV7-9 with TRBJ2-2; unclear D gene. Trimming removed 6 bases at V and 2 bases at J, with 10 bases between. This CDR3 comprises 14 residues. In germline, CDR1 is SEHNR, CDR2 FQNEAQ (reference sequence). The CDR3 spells CASRQQGNTGELFF. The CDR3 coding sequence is TGTGCCAGCAGACAACAAGGAAACACCGGGGAGCTGTTTTTT.

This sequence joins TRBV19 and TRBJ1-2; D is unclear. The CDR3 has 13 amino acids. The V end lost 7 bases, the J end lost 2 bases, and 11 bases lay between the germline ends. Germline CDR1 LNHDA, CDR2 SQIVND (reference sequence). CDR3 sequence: CASIRSPNYGYTF. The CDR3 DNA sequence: TGTGCCAGTATTCGGTCACCAAACTATGGCTACACCTTC.

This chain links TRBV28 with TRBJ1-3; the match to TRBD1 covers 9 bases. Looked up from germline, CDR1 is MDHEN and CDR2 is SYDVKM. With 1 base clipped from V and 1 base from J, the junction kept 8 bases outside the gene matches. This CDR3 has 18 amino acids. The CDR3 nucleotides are TGTGCCAGCAGTTTATTTATGTCGGACAGGGGTTCTGGAAACACCATATATTTT. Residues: CASSLFMSDRGSGNTIYF.

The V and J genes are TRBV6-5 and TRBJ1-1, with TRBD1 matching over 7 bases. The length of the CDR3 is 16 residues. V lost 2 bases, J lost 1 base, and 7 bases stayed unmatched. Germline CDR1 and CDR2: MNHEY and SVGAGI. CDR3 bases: TGTGCCAGCAGTTACCAGGGGGGGGGAACGAACACTGAAGCTTTCTTT. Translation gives CASSYQGGGTNTEAFF.

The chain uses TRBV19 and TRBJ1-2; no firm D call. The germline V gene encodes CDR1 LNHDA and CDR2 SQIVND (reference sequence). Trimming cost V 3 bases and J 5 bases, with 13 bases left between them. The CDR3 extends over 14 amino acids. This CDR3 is CASSIFGRQYGYTF. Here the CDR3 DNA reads TGTGCCAGTAGTATTTTCGGCAGGCAATATGGCTACACCTTC.

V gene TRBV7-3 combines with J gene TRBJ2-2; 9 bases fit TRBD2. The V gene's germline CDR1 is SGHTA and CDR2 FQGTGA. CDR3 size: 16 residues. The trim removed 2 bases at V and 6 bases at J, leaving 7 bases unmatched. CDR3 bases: TGTGCCAGCAGCTTAGTACCGGGACTAGCATCCGGGGAGCTGTTTTTT. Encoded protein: CASSLVPGLASGELFF.

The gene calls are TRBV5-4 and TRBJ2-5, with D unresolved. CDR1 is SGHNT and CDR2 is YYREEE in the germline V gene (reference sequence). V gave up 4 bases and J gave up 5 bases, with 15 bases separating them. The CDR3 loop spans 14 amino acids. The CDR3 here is CASSVDRLRETQYF. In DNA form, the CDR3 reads TGTGCCAGCAGCGTCGACCGGCTTCGGGAGACCCAGTACTTC.

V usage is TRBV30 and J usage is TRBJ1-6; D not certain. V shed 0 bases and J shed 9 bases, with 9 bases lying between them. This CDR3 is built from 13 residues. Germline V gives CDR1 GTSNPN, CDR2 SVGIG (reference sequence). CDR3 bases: TGTGCCTGGAGTGTAACCCTAGGTTCACCCCTCCACTTT. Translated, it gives CAWSVTLGSPLHF.

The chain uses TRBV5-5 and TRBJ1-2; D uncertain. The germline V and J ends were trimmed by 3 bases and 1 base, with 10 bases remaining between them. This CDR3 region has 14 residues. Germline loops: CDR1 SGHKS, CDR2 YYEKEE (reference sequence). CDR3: CASSSAAVNYGYTF. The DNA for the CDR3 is TGTGCCAGCAGCTCTGCCGCGGTTAACTATGGCTACACCTTC.

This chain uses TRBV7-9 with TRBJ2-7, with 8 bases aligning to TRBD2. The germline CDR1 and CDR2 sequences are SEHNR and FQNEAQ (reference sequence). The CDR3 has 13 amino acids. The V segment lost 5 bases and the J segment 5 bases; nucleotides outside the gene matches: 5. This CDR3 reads CASSISGVDEQYF. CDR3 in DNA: TGTGCCAGCAGCATTAGCGGGGTCGACGAGCAGTACTTC.

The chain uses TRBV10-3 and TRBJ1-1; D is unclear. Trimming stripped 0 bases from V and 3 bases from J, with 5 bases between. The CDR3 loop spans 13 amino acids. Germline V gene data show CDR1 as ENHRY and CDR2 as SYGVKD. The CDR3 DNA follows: TGTGCCATCAGTGAGTCGAGGGACACTGAAGCTTTCTTT. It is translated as CAISESRDTEAFF.

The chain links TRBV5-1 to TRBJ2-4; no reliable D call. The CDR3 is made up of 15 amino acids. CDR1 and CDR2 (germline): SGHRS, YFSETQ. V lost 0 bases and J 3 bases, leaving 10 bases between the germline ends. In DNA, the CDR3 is TGCGCCAGCAGCTTGGCCCAATCAGGCAAAAACATTCAGTACTTC. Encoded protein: CASSLAQSGKNIQYF.

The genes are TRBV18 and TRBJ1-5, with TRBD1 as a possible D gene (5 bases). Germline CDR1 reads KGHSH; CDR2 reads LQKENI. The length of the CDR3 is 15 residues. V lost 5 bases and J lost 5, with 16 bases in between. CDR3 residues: CASSTGQGAHQPQHF. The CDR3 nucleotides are TGTGCCAGCTCAACCGGGCAGGGTGCCCATCAGCCCCAGCATTTT.

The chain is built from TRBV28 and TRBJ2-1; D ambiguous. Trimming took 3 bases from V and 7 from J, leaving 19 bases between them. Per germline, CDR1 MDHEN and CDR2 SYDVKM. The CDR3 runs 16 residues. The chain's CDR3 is CASSLMSSRRRNEQFF. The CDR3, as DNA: TGTGCCAGCAGTTTGATGAGCTCGAGGCGTCGGAATGAGCAGTTCTTC.

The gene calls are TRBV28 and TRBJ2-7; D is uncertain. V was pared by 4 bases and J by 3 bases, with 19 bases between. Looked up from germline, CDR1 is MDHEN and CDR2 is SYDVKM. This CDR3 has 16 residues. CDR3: CASSSLLRIVGYEQYF. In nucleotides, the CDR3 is TGTGCCAGCAGTTCACTCCTTCGAATAGTGGGCTACGAGCAGTACTTC.

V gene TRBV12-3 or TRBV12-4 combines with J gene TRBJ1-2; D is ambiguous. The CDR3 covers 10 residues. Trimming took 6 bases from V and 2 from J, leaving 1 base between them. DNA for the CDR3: TGTGCCAGCAGCAACTATGGCTACACCTTC. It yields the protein CASSNYGYTF.

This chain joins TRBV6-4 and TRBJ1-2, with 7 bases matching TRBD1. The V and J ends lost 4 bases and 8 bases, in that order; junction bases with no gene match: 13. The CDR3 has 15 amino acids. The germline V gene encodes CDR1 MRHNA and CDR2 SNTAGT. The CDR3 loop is CASSGGQTKLKGYTF. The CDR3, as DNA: TGTGCCAGCAGTGGGGGACAGACAAAACTTAAGGGCTACACCTTC.

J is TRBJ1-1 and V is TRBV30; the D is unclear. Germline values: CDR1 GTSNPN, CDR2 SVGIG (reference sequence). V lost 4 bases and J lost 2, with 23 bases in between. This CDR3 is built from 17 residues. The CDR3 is CAWTQGLTYPLNTEAFF. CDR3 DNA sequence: TGTGCCTGGACTCAAGGGTTAACATACCCACTTAACACTGAAGCTTTCTTT.

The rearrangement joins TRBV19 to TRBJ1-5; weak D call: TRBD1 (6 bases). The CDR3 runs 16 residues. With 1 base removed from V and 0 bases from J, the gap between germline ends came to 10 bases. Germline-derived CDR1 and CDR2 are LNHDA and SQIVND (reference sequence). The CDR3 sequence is CASSIGYRVSNQPQHF. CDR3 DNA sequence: TGTGCCAGTAGTATAGGATACAGGGTTAGCAATCAGCCCCAGCATTTT.

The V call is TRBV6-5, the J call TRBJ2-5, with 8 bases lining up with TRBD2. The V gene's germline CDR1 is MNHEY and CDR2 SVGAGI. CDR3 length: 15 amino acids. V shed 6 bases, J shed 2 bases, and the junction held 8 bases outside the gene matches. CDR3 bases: TGTGCCAGCAGGCCGCAGGCTAGCGGGCAAGAGACCCAGTACTTC. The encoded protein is CASRPQASGQETQYF.

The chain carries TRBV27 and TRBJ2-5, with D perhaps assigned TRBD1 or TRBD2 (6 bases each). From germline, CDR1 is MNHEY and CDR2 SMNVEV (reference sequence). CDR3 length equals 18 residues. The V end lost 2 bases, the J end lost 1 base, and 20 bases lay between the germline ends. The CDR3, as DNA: TGTGCCAGCAGTTTACGTCTGGCGGGACACGGGCTCCAAGAGACCCAGTACTTC. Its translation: CASSLRLAGHGLQETQYF.

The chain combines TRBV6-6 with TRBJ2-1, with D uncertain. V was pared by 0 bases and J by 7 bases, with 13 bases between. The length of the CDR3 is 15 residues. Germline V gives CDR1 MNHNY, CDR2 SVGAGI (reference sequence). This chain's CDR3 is CASSYSRSLGNEQFF. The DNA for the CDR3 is TGTGCCAGCAGTTACTCGAGAAGTTTAGGGAATGAGCAGTTCTTC.

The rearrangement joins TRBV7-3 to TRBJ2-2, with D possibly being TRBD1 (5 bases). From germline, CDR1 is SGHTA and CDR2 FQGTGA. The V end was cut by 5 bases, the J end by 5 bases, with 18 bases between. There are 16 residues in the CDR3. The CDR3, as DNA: TGTGCCAGCAGCCCAACGGGCCCAGGGCCAACCGGGGAGCTGTTTTTT. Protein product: CASSPTGPGPTGELFF.

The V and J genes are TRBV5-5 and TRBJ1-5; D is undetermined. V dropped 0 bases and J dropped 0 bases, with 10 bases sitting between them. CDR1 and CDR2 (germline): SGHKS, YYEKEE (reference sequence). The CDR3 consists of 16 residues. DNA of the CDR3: TGTGCCAGCAGCTTGGAGCTAGGGCGTAGCAATCAGCCCCAGCATTTT. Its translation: CASSLELGRSNQPQHF.

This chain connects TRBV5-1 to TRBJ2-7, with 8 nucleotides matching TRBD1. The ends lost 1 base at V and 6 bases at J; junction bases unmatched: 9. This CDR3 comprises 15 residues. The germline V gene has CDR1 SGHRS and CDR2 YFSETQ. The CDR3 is CASSLSVTTGGEQYF. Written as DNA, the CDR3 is TGCGCCAGCAGCTTGTCCGTGACTACAGGGGGCGAGCAGTACTTC.